Detailed here is one T cell receptor (beta chain). With random hexamers, about 0.45 to 1 ug RNA was reverse transcribed. TCRdb recomputed calls from the immunoSEQ multiplex PCR reads with MiXCR, one row per CDR3 protein. Of approximately 150,000 distinct CDR3 sequences detected, around 96% appear once; the ten largest clones hold around 0.11%. V lost 5 bases, J lost 5 bases, and 5 bases stayed unmatched. CDR3 length equals 13 residues. Germline assignment: CDR1 MDHEN and CDR2 SYDVKM. This sample is drawn from a study of CD8 T cells in Susac syndrome. V gene TRBV28 combines with J gene TRBJ2-5; TRBD1 aligns across 7 bases. Sequenced: CD4+ T cells from PBMCs. This TCR derives from a human donor with multiple sclerosis. The CDR3 reads CASSITGVETQYF. DNA of the CDR3: TGTGCCAGCAGTATTACAGGGGTGGAGACCCAGTACTTC.